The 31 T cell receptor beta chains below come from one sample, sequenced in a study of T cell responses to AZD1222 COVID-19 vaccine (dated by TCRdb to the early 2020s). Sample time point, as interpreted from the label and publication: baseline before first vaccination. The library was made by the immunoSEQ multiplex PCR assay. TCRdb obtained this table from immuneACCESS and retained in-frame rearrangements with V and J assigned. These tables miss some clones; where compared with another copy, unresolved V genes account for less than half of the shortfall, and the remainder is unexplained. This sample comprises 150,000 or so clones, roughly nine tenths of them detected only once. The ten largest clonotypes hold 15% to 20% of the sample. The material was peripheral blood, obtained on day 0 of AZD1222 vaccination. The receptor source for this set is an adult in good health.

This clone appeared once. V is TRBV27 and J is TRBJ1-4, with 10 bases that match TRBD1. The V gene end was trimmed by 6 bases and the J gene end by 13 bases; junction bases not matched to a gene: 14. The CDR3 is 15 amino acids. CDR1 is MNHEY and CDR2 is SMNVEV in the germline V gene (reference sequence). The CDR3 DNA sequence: TGTGCCAGCAGCCGCCGGGACAGGGGCCGGTCGGTACTGTTTTTT. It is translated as CASSRRDRGRSVLFF.

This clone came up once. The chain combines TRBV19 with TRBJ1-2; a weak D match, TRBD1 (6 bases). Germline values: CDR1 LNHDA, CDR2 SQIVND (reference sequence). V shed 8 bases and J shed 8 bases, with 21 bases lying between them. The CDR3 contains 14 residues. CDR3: CASGIRDTLGGYTF. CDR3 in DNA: TGTGCCAGTGGCATCCGGGACACCCTTGGGGGCTACACCTTC.

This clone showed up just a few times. CDR3 sequence reads: CASRTTGETSYEQYF. CDR3 nucleotides: TGTGCCAGCAGGACGACAGGGGAGACCTCCTACGAGCAGTACTTC. This rearrangement joins TRBV6-5 to TRBJ2-7, with 8 bases matching TRBD1. CDR3 length: 15 amino acids. Germline V CDR1 and CDR2: MNHEY, SVGAGI. The trim removed 6 bases at V and 0 bases at J, leaving 7 bases unmatched.

The CDR3 loop is CASSKTGNYGYTF. DNA of the CDR3: TGTGCCAGCAGCAAGACAGGGAACTATGGCTACACCTTC. The genes are TRBV5-4 and TRBJ1-2; 7 nucleotides match TRBD1. V trimming: 4 bases; J trimming: 2 bases; junction bases outside the gene matches: 2. Germline lookup yields CDR1 SGHNT and CDR2 YYREEE (reference sequence). The CDR3 runs 13 residues.

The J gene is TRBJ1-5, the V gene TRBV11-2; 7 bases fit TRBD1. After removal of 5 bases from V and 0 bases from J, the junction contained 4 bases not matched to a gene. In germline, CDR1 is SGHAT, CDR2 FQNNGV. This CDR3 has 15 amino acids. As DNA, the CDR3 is TGTGCCAGCAGCCTGACAGGGTCTAGCAATCAGCCCCAGCATTTT. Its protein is CASSLTGSSNQPQHF.

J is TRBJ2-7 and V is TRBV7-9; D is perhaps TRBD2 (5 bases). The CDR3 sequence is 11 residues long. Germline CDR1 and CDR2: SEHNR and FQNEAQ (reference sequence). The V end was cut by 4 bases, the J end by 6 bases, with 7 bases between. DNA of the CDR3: TGTGCCAGCAGCTCGGGAACCGAGCAGTACTTC. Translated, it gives CASSSGTEQYF.

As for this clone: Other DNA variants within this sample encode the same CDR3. The CDR3 sequence: CASSLGVGTEAFF. Here the CDR3 DNA reads TGTGCCAGCAGCTTGGGGGTTGGCACTGAAGCTTTCTTT. The J gene is TRBJ1-1, the V gene TRBV5-5; D gene uncertain. CDR1 is SGHKS, CDR2 YYEKEE, per germline (reference sequence). The CDR3 length is 13 residues. Trimming took 0 bases from V and 4 from J, leaving 7 bases between them. The whole variable domain, remainder taken from reference TRBV5-5 and TRBJ1-1, is DAGVTQSPTHLIKTRGQQVTLRCSPISGHKSVSWYQQVLGQGPQFIFQYYEKEERGRGNFPDRFSARQFPNYSSELNVNALLLGDSALYLCASSLGVGTEAFFGQGTRLTVV.

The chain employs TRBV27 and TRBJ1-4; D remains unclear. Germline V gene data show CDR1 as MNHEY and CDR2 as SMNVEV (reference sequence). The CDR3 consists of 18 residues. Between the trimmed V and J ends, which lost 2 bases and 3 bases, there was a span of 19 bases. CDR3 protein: CASSLLPGFSGANEKLFF. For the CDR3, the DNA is TGTGCCAGCAGTTTACTTCCTGGATTTTCCGGGGCTAATGAAAAACTGTTTTTT.

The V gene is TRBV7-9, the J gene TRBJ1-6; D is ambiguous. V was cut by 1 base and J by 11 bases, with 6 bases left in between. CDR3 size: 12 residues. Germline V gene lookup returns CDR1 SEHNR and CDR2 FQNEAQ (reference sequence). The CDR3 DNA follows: TGTGCCAGCAGCTTAGAGGCAACACCCCTCCACTTT. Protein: CASSLEATPLHF.

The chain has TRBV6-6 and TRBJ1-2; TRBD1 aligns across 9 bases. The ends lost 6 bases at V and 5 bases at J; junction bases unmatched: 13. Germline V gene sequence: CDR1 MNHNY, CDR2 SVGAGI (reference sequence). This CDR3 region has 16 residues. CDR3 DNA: TGTGCCAGCAGCCAACCCCCCGGGACAGGGTCTTATGGCTACACCTTC. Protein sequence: CASSQPPGTGSYGYTF.

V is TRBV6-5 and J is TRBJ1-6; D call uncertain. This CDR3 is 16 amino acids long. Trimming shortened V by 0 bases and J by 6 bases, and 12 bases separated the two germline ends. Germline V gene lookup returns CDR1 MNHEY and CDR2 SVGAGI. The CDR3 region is CASSYSINYGNSPLHF. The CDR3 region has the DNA TGTGCCAGCAGTTACTCGATAAATTATGGTAATTCACCCCTCCACTTT.

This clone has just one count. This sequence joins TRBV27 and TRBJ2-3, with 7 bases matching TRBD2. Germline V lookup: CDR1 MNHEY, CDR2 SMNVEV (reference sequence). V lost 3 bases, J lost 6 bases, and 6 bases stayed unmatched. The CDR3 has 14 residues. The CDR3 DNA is TGTGCCAGCAGTTTCTACAGGCGGGGGGATACGCAGTATTTT. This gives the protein CASSFYRRGDTQYF.

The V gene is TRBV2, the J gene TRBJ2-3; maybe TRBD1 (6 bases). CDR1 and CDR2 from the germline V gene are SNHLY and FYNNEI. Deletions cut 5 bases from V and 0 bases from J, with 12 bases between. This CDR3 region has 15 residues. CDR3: CASSPQGFSTDTQYF. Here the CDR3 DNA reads TGTGCCAGCAGTCCCCAGGGGTTCAGCACAGATACGCAGTATTTT.

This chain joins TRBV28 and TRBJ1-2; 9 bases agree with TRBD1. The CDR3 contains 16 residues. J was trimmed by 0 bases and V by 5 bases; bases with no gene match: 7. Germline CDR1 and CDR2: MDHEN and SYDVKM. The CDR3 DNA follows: TGTGCCAGCAGTCCCCCGGGACAGGGAGCTAACTATGGCTACACCTTC. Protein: CASSPPGQGANYGYTF.

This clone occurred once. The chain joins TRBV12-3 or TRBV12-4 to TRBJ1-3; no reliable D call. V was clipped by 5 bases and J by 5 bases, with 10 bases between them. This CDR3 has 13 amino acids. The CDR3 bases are TGTGCCAGCAGTGGGGTGTGGAGAAACACCATATATTTT. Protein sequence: CASSGVWRNTIYF.

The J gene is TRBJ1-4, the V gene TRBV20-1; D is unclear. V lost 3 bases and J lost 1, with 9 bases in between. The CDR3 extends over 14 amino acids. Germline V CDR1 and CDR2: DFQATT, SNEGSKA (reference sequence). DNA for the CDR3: TGCAGTGCTAGTTCAGACGTAACTAATGAAAAACTGTTTTTT. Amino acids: CSASSDVTNEKLFF.

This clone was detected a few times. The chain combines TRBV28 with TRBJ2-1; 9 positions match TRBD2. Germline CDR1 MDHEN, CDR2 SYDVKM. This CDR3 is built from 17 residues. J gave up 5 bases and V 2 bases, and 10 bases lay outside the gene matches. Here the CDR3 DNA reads TGTGCCAGCAGTTTAACCCCCGGAGCGGGGGGCAACAATGAGCAGTTCTTC. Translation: CASSLTPGAGGNNEQFF.

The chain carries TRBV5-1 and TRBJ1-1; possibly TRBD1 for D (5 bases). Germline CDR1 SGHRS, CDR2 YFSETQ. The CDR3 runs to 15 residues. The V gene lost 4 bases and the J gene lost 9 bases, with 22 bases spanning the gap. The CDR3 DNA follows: TGCGCCAGCAGCCCGAGCGGAGGGACCTCGGAGAAAGCTTTCTTT. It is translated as CASSPSGGTSEKAFF.

CDR3 in DNA: TGTGCCAGCAGCCCCCGGTTTGGGATCACTGAAGCTTTCTTT. It translates to CASSPRFGITEAFF. This chain links TRBV9 with TRBJ1-1, with D unclear. Trimming took 4 bases from V and 4 from J, leaving 14 bases between them. In germline, CDR1 is SGDLS, CDR2 YYNGEE. The CDR3 length is 14 residues.

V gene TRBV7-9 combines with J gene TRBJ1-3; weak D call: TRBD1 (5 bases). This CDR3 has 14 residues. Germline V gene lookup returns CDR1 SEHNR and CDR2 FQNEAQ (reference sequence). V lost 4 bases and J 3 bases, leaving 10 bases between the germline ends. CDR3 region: CASSWSRVGNTIYF. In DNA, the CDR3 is TGTGCCAGCAGCTGGAGCAGGGTTGGAAACACCATATATTTT. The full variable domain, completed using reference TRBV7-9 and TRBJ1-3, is DTGVSQNPRHKITKRGQNVTFRCDPISEHNRLYWYRQTLGQGPEFLTYFQNEAQLEKSRLLSDRFSAERPKGSFSTLEIQRTEQGDSAMYLCASSWSRVGNTIYFGEGSWLTVV.

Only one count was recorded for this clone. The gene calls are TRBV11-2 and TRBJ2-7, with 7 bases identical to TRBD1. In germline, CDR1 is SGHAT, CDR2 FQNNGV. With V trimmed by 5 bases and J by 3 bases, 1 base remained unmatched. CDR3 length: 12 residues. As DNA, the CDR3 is TGTGCCAGCAGCCGACAGGGCTACGAGCAGTACTTC. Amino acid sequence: CASSRQGYEQYF.

CDR3 nucleotide sequence: TGTGCCATCAGTGACGGACAGGGGAACTATGGCTACACCTTC. It encodes CAISDGQGNYGYTF. The gene calls are TRBV10-3 and TRBJ1-2; 9 bases line up with TRBD1. Germline V gene sequence: CDR1 ENHRY, CDR2 SYGVKD. V trimming: 3 bases; J trimming: 2 bases; junction bases outside the gene matches: 1. The CDR3 sequence is 14 residues long.

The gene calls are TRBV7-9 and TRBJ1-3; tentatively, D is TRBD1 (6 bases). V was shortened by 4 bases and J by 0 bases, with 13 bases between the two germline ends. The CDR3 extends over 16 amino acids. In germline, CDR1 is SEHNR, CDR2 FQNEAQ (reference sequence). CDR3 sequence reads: CASSWGSGVSGNTIYF. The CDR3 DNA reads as TGTGCCAGCAGCTGGGGGTCAGGGGTCTCTGGAAACACCATATATTTT.

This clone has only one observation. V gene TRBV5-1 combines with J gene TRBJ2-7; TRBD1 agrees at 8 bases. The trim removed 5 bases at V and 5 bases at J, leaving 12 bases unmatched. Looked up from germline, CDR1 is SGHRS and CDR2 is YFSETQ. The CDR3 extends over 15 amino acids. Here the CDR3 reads CASRGTPGTGDEQYF. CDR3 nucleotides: TGCGCCAGCAGAGGAACCCCCGGGACAGGCGACGAGCAGTACTTC.

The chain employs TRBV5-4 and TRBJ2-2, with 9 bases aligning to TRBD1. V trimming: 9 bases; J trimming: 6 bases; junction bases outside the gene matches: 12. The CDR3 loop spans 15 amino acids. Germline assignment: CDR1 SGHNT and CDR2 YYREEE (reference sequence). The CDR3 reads CATARRDRVPGELFF. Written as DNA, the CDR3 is TGTGCCACCGCCCGCCGGGACAGGGTCCCCGGGGAGCTGTTTTTT.

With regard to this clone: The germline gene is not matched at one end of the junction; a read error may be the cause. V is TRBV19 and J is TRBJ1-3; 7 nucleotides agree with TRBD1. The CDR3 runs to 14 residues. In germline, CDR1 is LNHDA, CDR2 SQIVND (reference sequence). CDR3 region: CASSWRGQGNIIYF. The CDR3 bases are TGTGCCAGTAGTTGGAGGGGGCAAGGAAACATCATATATTTT.

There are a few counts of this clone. The CDR3 sequence: CASSKYMGTGELFF. DNA for the CDR3: TGTGCCAGCAGCAAATACATGGGCACCGGGGAGCTGTTTTTT. The chain has TRBV7-8 and TRBJ2-2; no reliable D call. The CDR3 totals 14 residues. Germline V gene lookup returns CDR1 SGHVS and CDR2 FQNEAQ. V gave up 5 bases and J gave up 4 bases, with 11 bases separating them.

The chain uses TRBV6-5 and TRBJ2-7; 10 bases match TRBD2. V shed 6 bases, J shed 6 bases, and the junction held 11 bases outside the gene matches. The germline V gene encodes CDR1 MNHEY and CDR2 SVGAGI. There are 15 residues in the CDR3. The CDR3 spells CASSELAGEIGEQYF. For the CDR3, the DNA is TGTGCCAGCAGCGAGCTAGCGGGAGAAATCGGCGAGCAGTACTTC.

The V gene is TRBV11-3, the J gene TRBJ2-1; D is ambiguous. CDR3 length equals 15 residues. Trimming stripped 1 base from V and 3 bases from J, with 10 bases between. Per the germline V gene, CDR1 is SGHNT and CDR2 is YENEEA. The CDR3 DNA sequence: TGTGCCAGCAGCTTAGGAGACAACCTCTACAATGAGCAGTTCTTC. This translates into CASSLGDNLYNEQFF.

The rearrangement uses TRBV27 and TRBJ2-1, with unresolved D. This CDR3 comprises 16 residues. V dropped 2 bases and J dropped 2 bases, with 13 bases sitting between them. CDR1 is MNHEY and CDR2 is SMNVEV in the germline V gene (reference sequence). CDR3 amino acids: CASSLTFDRTYNEQFF. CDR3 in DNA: TGTGCCAGCAGTTTAACCTTCGACCGAACCTACAATGAGCAGTTCTTC.

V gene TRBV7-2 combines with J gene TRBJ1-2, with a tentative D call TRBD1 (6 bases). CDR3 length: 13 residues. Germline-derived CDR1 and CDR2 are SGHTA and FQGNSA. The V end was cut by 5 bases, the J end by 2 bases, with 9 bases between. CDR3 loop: CASSQGGNYGYTF. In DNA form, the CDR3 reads TGTGCCAGCAGCCAAGGGGGGAACTATGGCTACACCTTC. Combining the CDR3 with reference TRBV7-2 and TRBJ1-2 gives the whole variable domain GAGVSQSPSNKVTEKGKDVELRCDPISGHTALYWYRQSLGQGLEFLIYFQGNSAPDKSGLPSDRFSAERTGGSVSTLTIQRTQQEDSAVYLCASSQGGNYGYTFGSGTRLTVV.